The 21 T cell receptor beta chains given below trace back to one sample, sequenced in a study of OX40 agonist ivuxolimab in advanced cancers. Sequenced by immunoSEQ multiplex PCR; TCRdb stores in-frame clones only, minus some. The sample lists 75,000 to 90,000 clones; about 90% were seen once. Material: CD4+ or CD8+ T cells sorted from blood, obtained in a trial of the OX40 agonist ivuxolimab. All receptors derive from an adult with an advanced solid tumor such as melanoma, head and neck, liver or kidney cancer.

The V call is TRBV6-6, the J call TRBJ2-2; D is ambiguous. CDR3 length equals 15 residues. The germline V gene has CDR1 MNHNY and CDR2 SVGAGI (reference sequence). The germline V and J ends were trimmed by 3 bases and 1 base, with 9 bases remaining between them. The DNA for the CDR3 is TGTGCCAGCAGTTATCGCGGCCTGAACACCGGGGAGCTGTTTTTT. Translation: CASSYRGLNTGELFF.

The chain has TRBV7-9 and TRBJ2-5, with 7 bases fitting TRBD2. The CDR3 is made up of 15 amino acids. Losses at the gene ends were 5 bases for V and 4 bases for J; bases not matched to a gene: 10. The germline V gene has CDR1 SEHNR and CDR2 FQNEAQ (reference sequence). CDR3 sequence reads: CASSIGTNLGETQYF. The CDR3 DNA is TGTGCCAGCAGCATAGGGACTAACTTAGGAGAGACCCAGTACTTC.

This rearrangement joins TRBV10-3 to TRBJ2-7; D possibly corresponds to TRBD1 (6 bases). V dropped 3 bases and J dropped 3 bases, with 12 bases sitting between them. Looked up from germline, CDR1 is ENHRY and CDR2 is SYGVKD. The CDR3 totals 14 residues. The CDR3 reads CAISDGQTDYEQYF. The CDR3 region has the DNA TGTGCCATCAGTGATGGACAGACTGACTACGAGCAGTACTTC.

The CDR3 is CASSHPGTSLYEQYF. For the CDR3, the DNA is TGCGCCAGCAGCCACCCCGGGACTTCCCTCTACGAGCAGTACTTC. V usage is TRBV4-1 and J usage is TRBJ2-7; a possible D gene is TRBD2 (6 bases). The germline gives CDR1 MGHRA, CDR2 YSYEKL. Trimming removed 3 bases from V and 3 bases from J, with 15 bases in between. CDR3 size: 15 residues.

This clone was seen a single time. The chain recombines TRBV6-1 with TRBJ1-6; TRBD1 might be the D (6 bases). The CDR3 spans 13 residues. The V gene lost 1 base and the J gene lost 11 bases, with 9 bases spanning the gap. Germline CDR1 is MNHNS and CDR2 is SASEGT. The chain's CDR3 is CASSEGTATPLHF. CDR3 in DNA: TGTGCCAGCAGTGAAGGGACAGCTACACCCCTCCACTTT.

This clone has a handful of counts. The chain carries TRBV19 and TRBJ1-1; D perhaps matches TRBD1 (5 bases). CDR3 length: 15 amino acids. V dropped 7 bases and J dropped 3 bases, with 18 bases sitting between them. The germline CDR1 and CDR2 sequences are LNHDA and SQIVND (reference sequence). Here the CDR3 DNA reads TGTGCCAGTAAACAGGATGCCCGAGCATACACTGAAGCTTTCTTT. Translating it yields CASKQDARAYTEAFF. Complete variable domain (other parts from reference TRBV19 and TRBJ1-1): DGGITQSPKYLFRKEGQNVTLSCEQNLNHDAMYWYRQDPGQGLRLIYYSQIVNDFQKGDIAEGYSVSREKKESFPLTVTSAQKNPTAFYLCASKQDARAYTEAFFGQGTRLTVV.

The chain carries TRBV2 and TRBJ1-1; 10 bases match TRBD1. This CDR3 has 15 residues. Germline CDR1 reads SNHLY; CDR2 reads FYNNEI. V shed 4 bases, J shed 3 bases, and the junction held 5 bases outside the gene matches. The CDR3 region has the DNA TGTGCCAGCAGTGGGGGGGACAGGGGCGACACTGAAGCTTTCTTT. It specifies CASSGGDRGDTEAFF.

V gene TRBV14 combines with J gene TRBJ2-3, with D unresolved. CDR1 is SGHDN and CDR2 is FVKESK in the germline V gene. Trimming took 5 bases from V and 2 from J, leaving 20 bases between them. This CDR3 spans 17 amino acids. The CDR3 DNA follows: TGTGCCAGCAGCGAAACGTACAGCAGTCTGCACACAGATACGCAGTATTTT. This gives the protein CASSETYSSLHTDTQYF.

This chain uses TRBV5-1 with TRBJ1-1, with D possibly matching TRBD1 (5 bases). CDR1 is SGHRS and CDR2 is YFSETQ in the germline V gene. The CDR3 is 14 residues long. V gave up 0 bases and J gave up 5 bases, with 11 bases separating them. In nucleotides, the CDR3 is TGCGCCAGCAGCTTGGGGTCCGGGGGAACTGAAGCTTTCTTT. Translating gives CASSLGSGGTEAFF.

The chain uses TRBV5-6 and TRBJ1-1; D remains unclear. The CDR3 runs 12 residues. V was trimmed by 4 bases and J by 8 bases, leaving 12 bases between them. CDR1 is SGHDT and CDR2 is YYEEEE in the germline V gene. The CDR3 DNA sequence: TGTGCCAGCAGCCCCTACGCCGGGGAAGCTTTCTTT. Its protein is CASSPYAGEAFF.

The count of this clone is one. V gene TRBV4-1 combines with J gene TRBJ2-2; no clear D gene. CDR3 length: 17 amino acids. Germline CDR1 and CDR2: MGHRA and YSYEKL. Deletions cut 3 bases from V and 4 bases from J, with 18 bases between. Here the CDR3 reads CASSQIARRFRTGELFF. DNA of the CDR3: TGCGCCAGCAGCCAGATAGCCCGCCGATTTCGCACCGGGGAGCTGTTTTTT.

This rearrangement joins TRBV4-1 to TRBJ2-1; 7 bases match TRBD1. J lost 4 bases, V lost 5 bases, and 5 bases had no gene match. Looked up from germline, CDR1 is MGHRA and CDR2 is YSYEKL. This CDR3 region has 14 residues. The chain's CDR3 is CASSSGQAYNEQFF. CDR3 DNA: TGCGCCAGCAGCTCCGGACAGGCTTACAATGAGCAGTTCTTC.

The V and J genes are TRBV6-5 and TRBJ1-1; D perhaps matches TRBD1 (5 bases). The V gene lost 5 bases and the J gene lost 6 bases, with 19 bases spanning the gap. Germline V lookup: CDR1 MNHEY, CDR2 SVGAGI. This CDR3 spans 15 amino acids. CDR3 in DNA: TGTGCCAGCAGTGCCATGGACATGCCGTGGGCTGAAGCTTTCTTT. It encodes CASSAMDMPWAEAFF.

This chain joins TRBV5-1 and TRBJ2-2; 7 nucleotides agree with TRBD1. The CDR3 contains 15 residues. In germline, CDR1 is SGHRS, CDR2 YFSETQ. The ends lost 0 bases at V and 7 bases at J; junction bases unmatched: 6. The CDR3 sequence: CASSLAPQGYGELFF. CDR3 nucleotide sequence: TGCGCCAGCAGCTTGGCCCCACAGGGGTACGGGGAGCTGTTTTTT. The full variable domain, with the rest looked up from reference TRBV5-1 and TRBJ2-2, is KAGVTQTPRYLIKTRGQQVTLSCSPISGHRSVSWYQQTPGQGLQFLFEYFSETQRNKGNFPGRFSGRQFSNSRSEMNVSTLELGDSALYLCASSLAPQGYGELFFGEGSRLTVL.

The rearrangement uses TRBV28 and TRBJ1-6; D might be TRBD1 (5 bases). CDR3 length equals 15 residues. Germline CDR1 and CDR2: MDHEN and SYDVKM. The V and J ends lost 7 bases and 6 bases respectively, with 16 bases between them. The CDR3 sequence is CASTSLQAPNSPLHF. The DNA for the CDR3 is TGTGCCAGCACCTCTCTACAGGCGCCTAATTCACCCCTCCACTTT.

The rearrangement links TRBV10-3 to TRBJ2-5, with 12 bases lining up with TRBD2. The V and J ends lost 2 bases and 4 bases, in that order; junction bases with no gene match: 5. Germline assignment: CDR1 ENHRY and CDR2 SYGVKD. This CDR3 has 16 amino acids. Here the CDR3 DNA reads TGTGCCATCAGTGAGGCTAGCGGGGGGGCCAGAGAGACCCAGTACTTC. It encodes CAISEASGGARETQYF.

The chain employs TRBV4-2 and TRBJ2-7; 11 bases align to TRBD2. The CDR3 is made up of 16 amino acids. CDR1 and CDR2 from the germline V gene are LGHNA and YNFKEQ. V shed 0 bases, J shed 6 bases, and the junction held 7 bases outside the gene matches. The CDR3: CASSQDNSGRAGEQYF. As DNA, the CDR3 is TGTGCCAGCAGCCAAGATAATAGCGGGAGGGCCGGCGAGCAGTACTTC.

The V call is TRBV29-1, the J call TRBJ1-1; D call uncertain. The length of the CDR3 is 13 residues. Germline V gives CDR1 SQVTM, CDR2 ANQGSEA. V was cut by 4 bases and J by 0 bases, with 9 bases left in between. CDR3 protein: CSVVSRLNTEAFF. The CDR3 DNA reads TGCAGCGTTGTGTCCAGATTGAACACTGAAGCTTTCTTT.

This clone occurred once. Written as DNA, the CDR3 is TGCGCCAGCAGCCTGAGCAGGCGGAATGAGCAGTTCTTC. Encoded protein: CASSLSRRNEQFF. This rearrangement joins TRBV4-1 to TRBJ2-1; no clear D. Germline values: CDR1 MGHRA, CDR2 YSYEKL. This CDR3 region has 13 residues. V gave up 4 bases and J gave up 7 bases, with 11 bases separating them.

The chain combines TRBV7-6 with TRBJ2-3; the D is unclear. Looked up from germline, CDR1 is SGHVS and CDR2 is FNYEAQ. This CDR3 comprises 14 residues. V lost 7 bases and J lost 2, with 13 bases in between. In DNA form, the CDR3 reads TGTGCCAGCACCCTAGGCCTCCCCACAGATACGCAGTATTTT. Its protein is CASTLGLPTDTQYF.

The chain has TRBV27 and TRBJ2-3; TRBD2 agrees at 9 bases. The CDR3 totals 16 residues. Germline V gives CDR1 MNHEY, CDR2 SMNVEV (reference sequence). The trim removed 3 bases at V and 1 base at J, leaving 5 bases unmatched. CDR3 nucleotides: TGTGCCAGCAGTTTCTTAGCGGGGGCCGGCACAGATACGCAGTATTTT. It is translated as CASSFLAGAGTDTQYF.